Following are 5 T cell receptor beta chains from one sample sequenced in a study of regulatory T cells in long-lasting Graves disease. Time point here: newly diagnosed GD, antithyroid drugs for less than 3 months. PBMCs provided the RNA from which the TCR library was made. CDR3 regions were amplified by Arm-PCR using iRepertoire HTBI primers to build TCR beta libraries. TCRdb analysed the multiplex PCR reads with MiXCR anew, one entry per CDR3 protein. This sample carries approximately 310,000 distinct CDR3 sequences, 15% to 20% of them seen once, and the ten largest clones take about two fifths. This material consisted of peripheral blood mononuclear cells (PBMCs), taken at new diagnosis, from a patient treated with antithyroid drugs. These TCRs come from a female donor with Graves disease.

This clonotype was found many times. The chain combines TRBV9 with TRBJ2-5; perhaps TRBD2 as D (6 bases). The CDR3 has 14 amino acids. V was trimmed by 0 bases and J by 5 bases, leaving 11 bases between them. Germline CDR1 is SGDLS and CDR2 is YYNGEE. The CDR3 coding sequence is TGTGCCAGCAGCGTAGGAGCGGGTTCGGAGACCCAGTACTTC. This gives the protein CASSVGAGSETQYF.

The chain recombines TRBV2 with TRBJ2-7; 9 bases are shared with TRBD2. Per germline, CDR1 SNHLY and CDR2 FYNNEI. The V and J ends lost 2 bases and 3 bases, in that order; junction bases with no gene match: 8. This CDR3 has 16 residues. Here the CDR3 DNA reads TGTGCCAGCAGTGAACCTCCGGGACTAGCAGGCTACGAGCAGTACTTC. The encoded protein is CASSEPPGLAGYEQYF.

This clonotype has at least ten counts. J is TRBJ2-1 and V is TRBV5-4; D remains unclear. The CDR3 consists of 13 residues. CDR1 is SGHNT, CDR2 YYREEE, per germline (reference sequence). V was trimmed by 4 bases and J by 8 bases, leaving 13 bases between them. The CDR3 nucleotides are TGTGCCAGCAGCCCAGGACCCGTCGATGAGCAGTTCTTC. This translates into CASSPGPVDEQFF.

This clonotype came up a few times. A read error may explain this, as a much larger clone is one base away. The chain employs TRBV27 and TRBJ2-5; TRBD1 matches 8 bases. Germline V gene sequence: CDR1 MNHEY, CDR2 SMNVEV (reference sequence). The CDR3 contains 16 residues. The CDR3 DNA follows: TGTGCCGGCAGTTTCTATGGACAGGGCCTTCTGGAGACCCAGTACTTC. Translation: CAGSFYGQGLLETQYF.

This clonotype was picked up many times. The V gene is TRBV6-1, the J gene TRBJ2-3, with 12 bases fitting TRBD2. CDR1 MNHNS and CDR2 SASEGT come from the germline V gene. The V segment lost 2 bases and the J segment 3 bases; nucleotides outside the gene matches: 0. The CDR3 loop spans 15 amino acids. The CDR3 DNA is TGTGCCAGCAGTGAAACTAGCGGGAGGACAGATACGCAGTATTTT. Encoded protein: CASSETSGRTDTQYF.